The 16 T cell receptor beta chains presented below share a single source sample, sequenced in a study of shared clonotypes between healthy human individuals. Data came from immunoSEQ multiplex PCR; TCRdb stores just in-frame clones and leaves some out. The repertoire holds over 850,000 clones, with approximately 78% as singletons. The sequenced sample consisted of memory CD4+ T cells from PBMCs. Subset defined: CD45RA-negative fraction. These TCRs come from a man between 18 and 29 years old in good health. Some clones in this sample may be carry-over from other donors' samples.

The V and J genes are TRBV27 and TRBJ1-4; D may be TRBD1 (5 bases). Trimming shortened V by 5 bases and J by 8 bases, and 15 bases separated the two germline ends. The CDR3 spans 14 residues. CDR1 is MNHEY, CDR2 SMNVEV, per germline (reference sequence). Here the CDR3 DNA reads TGTGCCAGCAGTCCTCGGGACCTGGGGGAAAAACTGTTTTTT. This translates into CASSPRDLGEKLFF.

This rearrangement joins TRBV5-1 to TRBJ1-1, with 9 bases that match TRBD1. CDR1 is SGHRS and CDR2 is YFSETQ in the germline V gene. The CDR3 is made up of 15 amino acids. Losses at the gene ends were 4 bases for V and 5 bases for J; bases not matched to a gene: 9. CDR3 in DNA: TGCGCCAGCAGCAGAGGGGACAGGGAGAGGACTGAAGCTTTCTTT. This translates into CASSRGDRERTEAFF.

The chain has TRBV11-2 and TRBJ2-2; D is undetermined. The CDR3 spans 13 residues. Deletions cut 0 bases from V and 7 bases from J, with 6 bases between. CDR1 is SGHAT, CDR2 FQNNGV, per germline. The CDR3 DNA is TGTGCCAGCAGCTTAGATTCAATCGGGGAGCTGTTTTTT. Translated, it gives CASSLDSIGELFF.

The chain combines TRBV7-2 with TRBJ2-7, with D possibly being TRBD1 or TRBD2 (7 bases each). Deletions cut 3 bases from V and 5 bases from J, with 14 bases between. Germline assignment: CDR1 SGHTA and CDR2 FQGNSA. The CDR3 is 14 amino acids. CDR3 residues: CASSFRGGLHEQYF. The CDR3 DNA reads TGTGCCAGCAGCTTCAGGGGGGGCCTCCACGAGCAGTACTTC. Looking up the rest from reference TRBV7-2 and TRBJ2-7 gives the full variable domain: GAGVSQSPSNKVTEKGKDVELRCDPISGHTALYWYRQSLGQGLEFLIYFQGNSAPDKSGLPSDRFSAERTGGSVSTLTIQRTQQEDSAVYLCASSFRGGLHEQYFGPGTRLTVT.

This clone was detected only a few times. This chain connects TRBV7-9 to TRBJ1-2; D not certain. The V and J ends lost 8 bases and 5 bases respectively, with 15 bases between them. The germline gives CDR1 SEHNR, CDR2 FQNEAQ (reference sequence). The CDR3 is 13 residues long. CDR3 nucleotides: TGTGCCAGCGGTATAGGCCTTCTGTATGGCTACACCTTC. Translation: CASGIGLLYGYTF.

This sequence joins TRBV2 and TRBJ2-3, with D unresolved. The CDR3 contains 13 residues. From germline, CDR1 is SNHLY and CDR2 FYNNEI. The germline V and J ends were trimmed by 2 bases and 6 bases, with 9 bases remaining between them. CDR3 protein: CASSESPFDTQYF. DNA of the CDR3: TGTGCCAGCAGTGAAAGTCCGTTCGATACGCAGTATTTT.

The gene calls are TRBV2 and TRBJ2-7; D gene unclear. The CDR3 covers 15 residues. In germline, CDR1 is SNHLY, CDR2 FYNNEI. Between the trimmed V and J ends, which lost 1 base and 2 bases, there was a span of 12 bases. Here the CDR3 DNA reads TGTGCCAGCAGTGAAGACGAAGGGCAGCCCTACGAGCAGTACTTC. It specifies CASSEDEGQPYEQYF.

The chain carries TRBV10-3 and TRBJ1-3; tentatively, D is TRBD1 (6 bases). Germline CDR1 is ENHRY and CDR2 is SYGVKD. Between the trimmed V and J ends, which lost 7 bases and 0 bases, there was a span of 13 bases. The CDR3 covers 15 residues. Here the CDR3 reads CAITVDRNSGNTIYF. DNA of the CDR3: TGTGCCATCACTGTTGACAGGAACTCTGGAAACACCATATATTTT.

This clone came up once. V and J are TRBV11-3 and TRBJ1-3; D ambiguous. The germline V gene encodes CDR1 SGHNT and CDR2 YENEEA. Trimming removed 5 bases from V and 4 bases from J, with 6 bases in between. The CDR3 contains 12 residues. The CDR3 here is CASSQQGNTIYF. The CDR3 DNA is TGTGCCAGCAGCCAACAGGGAAACACCATATATTTT.

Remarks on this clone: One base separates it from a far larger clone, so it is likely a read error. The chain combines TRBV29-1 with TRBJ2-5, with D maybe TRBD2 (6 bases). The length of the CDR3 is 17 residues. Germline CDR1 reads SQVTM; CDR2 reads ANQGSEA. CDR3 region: CSVEDRAGWGLQGTQYF. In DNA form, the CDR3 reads TGCAGCGTTGAAGATAGGGCGGGGTGGGGGTTACAAGGGACCCAGTACTTC. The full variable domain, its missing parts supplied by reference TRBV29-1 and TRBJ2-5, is SAVISQKPSRDICQRGTSLTIQCQVDSQVTMMFWYRQQPGQSLTLIATANQGSEATYESGFVIDKFPISRPNLTFSTLTVSNMSPEDSSIYLCSVEDRAGWGLQGTQYFGPGTRLLVL.

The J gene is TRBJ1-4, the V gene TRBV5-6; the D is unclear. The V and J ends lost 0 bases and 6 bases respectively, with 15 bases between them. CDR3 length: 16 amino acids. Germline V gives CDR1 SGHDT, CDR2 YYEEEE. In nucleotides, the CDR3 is TGTGCCAGCAGCTTGGCCAGCCAGGTTCTTGATGAAAAACTGTTTTTT. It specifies CASSLASQVLDEKLFF.

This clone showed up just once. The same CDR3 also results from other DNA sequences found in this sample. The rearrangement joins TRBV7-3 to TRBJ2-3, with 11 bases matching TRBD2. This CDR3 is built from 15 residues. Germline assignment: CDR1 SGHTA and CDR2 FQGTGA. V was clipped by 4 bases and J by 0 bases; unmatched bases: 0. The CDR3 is CASSWTSGSTDTQYF. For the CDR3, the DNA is TGTGCCAGCAGCTGGACTAGCGGGAGCACAGATACGCAGTATTTT.

CDR3 DNA: TGTGCCAGCAGTGGGTGGGGGACTAGCGGGACTGCCGTAGATACGCAGTATTTT. Its protein is CASSGWGTSGTAVDTQYF. V usage is TRBV2 and J usage is TRBJ2-3; TRBD2 matches at 13 bases. The CDR3 has 18 amino acids. Germline V gene lookup returns CDR1 SNHLY and CDR2 FYNNEI. The V and J ends lost 4 bases and 5 bases, in that order; junction bases with no gene match: 12.

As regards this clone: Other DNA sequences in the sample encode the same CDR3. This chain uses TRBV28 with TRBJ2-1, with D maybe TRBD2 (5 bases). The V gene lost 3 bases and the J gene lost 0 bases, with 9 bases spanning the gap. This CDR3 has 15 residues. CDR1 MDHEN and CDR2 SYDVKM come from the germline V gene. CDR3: CASSFRRSSYNEQFF. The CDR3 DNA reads TGTGCCAGCAGTTTCAGGAGGAGCTCCTACAATGAGCAGTTCTTC.

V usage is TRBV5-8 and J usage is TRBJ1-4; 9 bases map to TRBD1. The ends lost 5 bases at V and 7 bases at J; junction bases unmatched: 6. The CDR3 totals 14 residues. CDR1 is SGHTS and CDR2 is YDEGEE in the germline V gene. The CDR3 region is CASSDDRGGEKLFF. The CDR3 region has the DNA TGTGCCAGCAGTGACGACAGGGGGGGTGAAAAACTGTTTTTT.

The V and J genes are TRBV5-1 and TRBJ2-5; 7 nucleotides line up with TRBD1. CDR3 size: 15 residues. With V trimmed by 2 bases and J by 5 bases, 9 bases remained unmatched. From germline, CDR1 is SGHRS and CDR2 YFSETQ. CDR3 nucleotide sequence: TGCGCCAGCAGCTTTCAACAGGGGATAGGCGAGACCCAGTACTTC. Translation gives CASSFQQGIGETQYF.